This is a list of T cell receptor beta chains from one sample in a study of regulatory T cells in long-lasting Graves disease. In TCRdb, the multiplex PCR reads were re-called with MiXCR into one record per CDR3 protein. In the table there are around 420,000 distinct CDR3 sequences, around a sixth of which are singletons. The input for sequencing was peripheral blood mononuclear cells (PBMCs), taken at new diagnosis, from a patient treated with antithyroid drugs. Receptors were obtained from a female donor with Graves disease. The CDR3 runs from the conserved cysteine through the conserved F or W. The D gene is left open where the match is weak. Clone size is stated in some rows and not others, as once, few, many or a class when expanded.

j_call | v_call | clone_size | d_call | cdr3_length | cdr3_aa | cdr3_nt
TRBJ1-4 | TRBV6-2/TRBV6-3 | many | . | 11 | CASSYDEKLFF | TGTGCCAGCAGTTACGACGAAAAACTGTTTTTT
TRBJ2-1 | TRBV9 | many | . | 15 | CASTKTGAGYNEQFF | TGTGCCAGCACCAAGACGGGGGCTGGATACAATGAGCAGTTCTTC
TRBJ2-3 | TRBV6-1 | few | TRBD2 | 15 | CASSLTSGDTDTQYF | TGTGCCAGCAGCTTGACTAGCGGAGATACAGATACGCAGTATTTT
TRBJ1-2 | TRBV12-3/TRBV12-4 | many | . | 15 | CANKPRTGFNYGYTF | TGTGCCAACAAACCTCGGACGGGTTTTAACTATGGCTACACCTTC
TRBJ1-5 | TRBV5-1 | many | . | 14 | CASSSDGVDQPQHF | TGCGCCAGCAGCTCGGATGGGGTGGATCAGCCCCAGCATTTT
TRBJ2-3 | TRBV27 | many | TRBD2 | 16 | CASTTFPGLSTDTQYF | TGTGCCAGCACCACCTTCCCGGGACTATCCACAGATACGCAGTATTTT
TRBJ1-3 | TRBV7-3 | many | . | 15 | CASSRDGSLGNTIYF | TGTGCCAGCAGCCGAGACGGAAGCCTTGGAAACACCATATATTTT
TRBJ2-3 | TRBV6-2/TRBV6-3 | . | . | 14 | CASSSTSPTDTQYF | TGTGCCAGCAGCTCCACCAGTCCCACAGATACGCAGTATTTT
TRBJ2-1 | TRBV27 | many | . | 13 | CASSLVRGNEQFF | TGTGCCAGCAGTTTAGTGCGGGGTAATGAGCAGTTCTTC
TRBJ1-4 | TRBV29-1 | . | . | 11 | CSAIYNEKLFF | TGCAGCGCCATCTATAATGAAAAACTGTTTTTT
TRBJ1-4 | TRBV27 | many | . | 14 | CASSLRGVNEKLFF | TGTGCCAGCAGTCTCCGGGGGGTTAATGAAAAACTGTTTTTT
TRBJ2-1 | TRBV24-1 | many | . | 14 | CATSDGLSYNEQFF | TGTGCCACCAGTGACGGACTTTCCTACAATGAGCAGTTCTTC
TRBJ2-1 | TRBV7-2 | many | . | 18 | CASSLIALGGGRNNEQFF | TGTGCCAGCAGCTTAATAGCCCTCGGGGGAGGAAGGAACAATGAGCAGTTCTTC
TRBJ2-2 | TRBV20-1 | many | TRBD2 | 13 | CSASREDTGELFF | TGCAGTGCTAGTCGGGAGGACACCGGGGAGCTGTTTTTT
TRBJ2-7 | TRBV7-9 | many | . | 15 | CASSLAVRFPYEQYF | TGTGCCAGCAGCTTAGCGGTCCGATTTCCCTACGAGCAGTACTTC
TRBJ2-3 | TRBV7-9 | many | . | 15 | CASSPPAPRTDTQYF | TGTGCCAGCAGCCCTCCAGCACCACGCACAGATACGCAGTATTTT
TRBJ2-1 | TRBV11-1 | . | . | 15 | CASSSHGGTYNEQFF | TGTGCCAGCAGCTCTCATGGGGGTACATACAATGAGCAGTTCTTC
TRBJ2-2 | TRBV5-4 | many | TRBD1 | 14 | CASSRGGERRELFF | TGTGCCAGCAGCAGAGGGGGCGAAAGGAGGGAGCTGTTTTTT
TRBJ2-1 | TRBV27 | . | TRBD2 | 18 | CASSKRLAGEAAYNEQFF | TGTGCCAGCAGTAAAAGACTAGCGGGAGAGGCGGCCTACAATGAGCAGTTCTTC
TRBJ2-1 | TRBV7-2 | few | TRBD1 | 16 | CACSGDGTGDYNEQFF | TGTGCCTGCTCTGGGGACGGGACAGGGGACTACAATGAGCAGTTCTTC
TRBJ2-7 | TRBV7-9 | many | . | 13 | CASKGLATYEQYF | TGTGCCAGCAAGGGACTCGCTACCTACGAGCAGTACTTC
TRBJ2-2 | TRBV2 | many | TRBD2 | 15 | CASRATSGVSGELFF | TGTGCCAGCAGGGCGACTAGCGGGGTGTCCGGGGAGCTGTTTTTT
TRBJ1-1 | TRBV20-1 | many | . | 16 | CSARVVRRTSDTEAFF | TGCAGTGCTAGAGTGGTGAGAAGGACTTCAGACACTGAAGCTTTCTTT
TRBJ2-1 | TRBV7-9 | many | TRBD1 | 15 | CASSSGQVSYNEQFF | TGTGCCAGCAGCTCCGGACAGGTCTCCTACAATGAGCAGTTCTTC
TRBJ2-4 | TRBV7-2 | few | . | 16 | CASSLGARISKNIQYF | TGTGCCAGCAGCTTAGGGGCCAGGATCTCCAAAAACATTCAGTACTTC
TRBJ2-3 | TRBV7-9 | many | TRBD2 | 18 | CASTGTSGSSHSTDTQYF | TGTGCCAGCACCGGGACTAGCGGGAGCTCCCATTCCACAGATACGCAGTATTTT
TRBJ1-5 | TRBV5-5 | few | . | 17 | CASSLAGSGGGSQPQHF | TGTGCCAGCAGCTTGGCCGGTTCGGGGGGCGGGAGTCAGCCCCAGCATTTT
TRBJ1-1 | TRBV5-4 | . | TRBD1 | 16 | CASSLKGTGGHTEAFF | TGTGCCAGCAGCTTGAAAGGGACAGGGGGACACACTGAAGCTTTCTTT
TRBJ2-3 | TRBV9 | many | TRBD2 | 16 | CASSPRLAGEADTQYF | TGTGCCAGCAGCCCCAGACTAGCGGGAGAGGCAGATACGCAGTATTTT
TRBJ2-1 | TRBV27 | . | TRBD2 | 16 | CASSPTTSGKYNEQFF | TGTGCCAGCAGTCCTACTACTAGCGGGAAATACAATGAGCAGTTCTTC
TRBJ2-7 | TRBV28 | many | . | 17 | CASSSSGTSAFFYEQYF | TGTGCCAGCAGTTCGTCCGGGACATCGGCATTTTTCTACGAGCAGTACTTC
TRBJ2-4 | TRBV6-2/TRBV6-3 | many | . | 12 | CASSYGVNIQYF | TGTGCCAGCAGTTACGGGGTGAACATTCAGTACTTC
TRBJ1-1 | TRBV6-1 | many | . | 14 | CASSETRRNTEAFF | TGTGCCAGCAGCGAGACAAGACGGAACACTGAAGCTTTCTTT
TRBJ1-2 | TRBV5-5 | many | . | 15 | CASSFLQGTDYGYTF | TGTGCCAGCAGCTTCCTACAGGGAACAGACTATGGCTACACCTTC
TRBJ1-1 | TRBV12-3/TRBV12-4 | many | . | 13 | CASSLAPHTGAFF | TGTGCCAGCAGTTTAGCGCCCCACACCGGAGCTTTCTTT
TRBJ1-2 | TRBV6-1 | few | . | 12 | CASSVKRDGYTF | TGTGCCAGCAGTGTAAAACGGGATGGCTACACCTTC
TRBJ2-1 | TRBV12-3/TRBV12-4 | many | TRBD2 | 15 | CASRGGTFLYNEQFF | TGTGCCAGCAGGGGGGGGACGTTCCTCTACAATGAGCAGTTCTTC
TRBJ2-3 | TRBV2 | many | TRBD2 | 14 | CASSPGLGTDTQYF | TGTGCCAGCAGTCCGGGACTAGGCACAGATACGCAGTATTTT
TRBJ2-3 | TRBV7-2 | many | . | 13 | CASSLWGPDTQYF | TGTGCCAGCAGCTTATGGGGCCCAGATACGCAGTATTTT
TRBJ1-2 | TRBV4-3 | few | . | 15 | CASSRVSGGNYGYTF | TGCGCCAGCAGCCGAGTTAGCGGGGGTAACTATGGCTACACCTTC
TRBJ2-2 | TRBV6-1 | many | TRBD2 | 17 | CASTKLAGVRNTGELFF | TGTGCCAGTACAAAACTAGCGGGGGTACGGAACACCGGGGAGCTGTTTTTT
TRBJ1-6 | TRBV7-2 | . | TRBD1 | 17 | CASSLEGQSSYNSPLHF | TGTGCCAGCAGCTTAGAGGGACAGAGCTCCTATAATTCACCCCTCCACTTT
TRBJ1-1 | TRBV29-1 | . | . | 14 | CSVDDVDGNTEAFF | TGCAGCGTTGATGATGTGGATGGCAACACTGAAGCTTTCTTT
TRBJ2-1 | TRBV2 | many | TRBD2 | 14 | CASSDASGRFEQFF | TGTGCCAGCAGTGATGCTAGCGGGAGGTTTGAGCAGTTCTTC
TRBJ1-1 | TRBV19 | many | TRBD1 | 15 | CASSSRGQPNTEAFF | TGTGCCAGTAGTAGCCGGGGACAGCCGAACACTGAAGCTTTCTTT
TRBJ1-1 | TRBV10-3 | many | . | 12 | CAISKPDTEAFF | TGTGCCATCAGCAAGCCGGACACTGAAGCTTTCTTT